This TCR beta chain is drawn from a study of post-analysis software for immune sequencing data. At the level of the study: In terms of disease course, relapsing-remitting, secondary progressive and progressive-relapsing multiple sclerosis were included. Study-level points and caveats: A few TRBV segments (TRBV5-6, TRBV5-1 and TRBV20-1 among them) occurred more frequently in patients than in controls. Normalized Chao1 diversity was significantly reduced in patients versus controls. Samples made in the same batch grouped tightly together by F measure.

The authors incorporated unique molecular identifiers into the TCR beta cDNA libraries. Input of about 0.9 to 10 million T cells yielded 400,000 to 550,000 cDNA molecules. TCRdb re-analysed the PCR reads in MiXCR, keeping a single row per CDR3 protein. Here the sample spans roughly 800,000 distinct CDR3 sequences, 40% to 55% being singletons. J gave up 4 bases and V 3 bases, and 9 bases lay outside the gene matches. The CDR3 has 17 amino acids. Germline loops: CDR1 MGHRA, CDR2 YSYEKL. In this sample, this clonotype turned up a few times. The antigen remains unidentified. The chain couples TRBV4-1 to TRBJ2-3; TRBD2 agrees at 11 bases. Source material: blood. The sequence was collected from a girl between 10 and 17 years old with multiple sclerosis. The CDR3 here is CASSQGTGTSGADTQYF. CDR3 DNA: TGCGCCAGCAGCCAGGGTACCGGGACTAGCGGCGCAGATACGCAGTATTTT.